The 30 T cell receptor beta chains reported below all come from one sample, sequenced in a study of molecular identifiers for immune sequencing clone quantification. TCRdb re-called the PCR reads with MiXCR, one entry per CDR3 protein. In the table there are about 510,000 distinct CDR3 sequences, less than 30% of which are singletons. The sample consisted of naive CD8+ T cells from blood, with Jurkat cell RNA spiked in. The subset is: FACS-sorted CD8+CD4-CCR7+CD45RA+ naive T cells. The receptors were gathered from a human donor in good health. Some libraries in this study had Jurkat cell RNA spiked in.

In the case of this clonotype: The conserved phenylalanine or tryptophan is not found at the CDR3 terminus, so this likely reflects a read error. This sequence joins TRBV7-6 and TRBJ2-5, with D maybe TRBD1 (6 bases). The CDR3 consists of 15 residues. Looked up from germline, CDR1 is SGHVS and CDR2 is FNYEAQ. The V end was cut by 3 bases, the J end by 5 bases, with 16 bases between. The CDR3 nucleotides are TGTGCCAGCAGCTTCCTCGAGGGGGTTCAGGAGACCCAGTACTAC. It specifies CASSFLEGVQETQYY.

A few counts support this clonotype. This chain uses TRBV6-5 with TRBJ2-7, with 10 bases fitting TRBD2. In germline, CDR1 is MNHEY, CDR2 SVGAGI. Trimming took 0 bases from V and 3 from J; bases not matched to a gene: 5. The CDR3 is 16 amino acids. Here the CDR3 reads CASSYSASGSIYEQYF. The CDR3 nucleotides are TGTGCCAGCAGTTACTCGGCTAGCGGGAGCATCTACGAGCAGTACTTC.

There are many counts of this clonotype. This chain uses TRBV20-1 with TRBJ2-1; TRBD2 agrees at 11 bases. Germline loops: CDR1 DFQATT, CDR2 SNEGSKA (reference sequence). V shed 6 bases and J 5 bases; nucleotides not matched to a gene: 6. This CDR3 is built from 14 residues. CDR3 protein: CSAVPGLADNEQFF. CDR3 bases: TGCAGTGCCGTTCCGGGACTAGCGGACAATGAGCAGTTCTTC.

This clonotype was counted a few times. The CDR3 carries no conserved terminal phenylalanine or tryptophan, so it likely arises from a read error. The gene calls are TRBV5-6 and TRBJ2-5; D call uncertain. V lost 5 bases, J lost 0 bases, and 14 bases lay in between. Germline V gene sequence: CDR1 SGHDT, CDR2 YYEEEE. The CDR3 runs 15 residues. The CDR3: CASSPSPEDQETQYL. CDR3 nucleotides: TGTGCCAGCAGTCCCAGTCCCGAGGACCAAGAGACCCAGTACCTC.

The CDR3 here is CASSYSTGAYNEQFF. In nucleotides, the CDR3 is TGTGCCAGCAGTTACTCTACCGGGGCCTACAATGAGCAGTTCTTC. The rearrangement joins TRBV6-5 to TRBJ2-1; maybe TRBD2 (5 bases). Germline values: CDR1 MNHEY, CDR2 SVGAGI. The CDR3 sequence is 15 residues long. Trimming took 0 bases from V and 2 from J, leaving 8 bases between them.

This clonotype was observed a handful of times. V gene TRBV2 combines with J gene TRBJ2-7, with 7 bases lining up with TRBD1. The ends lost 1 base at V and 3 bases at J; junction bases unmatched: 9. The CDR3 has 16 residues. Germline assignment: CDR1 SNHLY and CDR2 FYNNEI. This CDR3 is CASSEEAWTGNYEQYF. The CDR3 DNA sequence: TGTGCCAGCAGTGAAGAAGCCTGGACAGGAAACTACGAGCAGTACTTC. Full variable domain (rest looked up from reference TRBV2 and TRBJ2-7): EPEVTQTPSHQVTQMGQEVILRCVPISNHLYFYWYRQILGQKVEFLVSFYNNEISEKSEIFDDQFSVERPDGSNFTLKIRSTKLEDSAMYFCASSEEAWTGNYEQYFGPGTRLTVT.

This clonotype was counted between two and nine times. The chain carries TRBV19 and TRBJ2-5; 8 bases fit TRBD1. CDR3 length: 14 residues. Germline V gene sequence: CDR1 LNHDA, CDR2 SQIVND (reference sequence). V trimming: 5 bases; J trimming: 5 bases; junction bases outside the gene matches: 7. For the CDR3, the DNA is TGTGCCAGTAGTCCGTCGGACAGGGTGGAGACCCAGTACTTC. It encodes CASSPSDRVETQYF.

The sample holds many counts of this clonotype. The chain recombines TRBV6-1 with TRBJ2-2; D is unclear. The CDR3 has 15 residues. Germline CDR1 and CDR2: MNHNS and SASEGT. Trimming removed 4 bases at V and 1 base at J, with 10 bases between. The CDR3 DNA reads TGTGCCAGCAGTGGACTGACCTTGAACACCGGGGAGCTGTTTTTT. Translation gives CASSGLTLNTGELFF.

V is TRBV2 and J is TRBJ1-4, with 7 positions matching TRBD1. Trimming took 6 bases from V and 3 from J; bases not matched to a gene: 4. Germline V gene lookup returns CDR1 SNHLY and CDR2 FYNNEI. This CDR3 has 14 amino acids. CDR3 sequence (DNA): TGTGCCAGCAGGGACAGGACTTCTAATGAAAAACTGTTTTTT. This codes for CASRDRTSNEKLFF.

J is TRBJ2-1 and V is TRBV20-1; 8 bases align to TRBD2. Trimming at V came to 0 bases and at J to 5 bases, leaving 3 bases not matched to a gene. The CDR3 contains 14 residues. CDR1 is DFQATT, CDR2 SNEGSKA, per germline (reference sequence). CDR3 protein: CSARDLLADNEQFF. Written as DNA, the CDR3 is TGCAGTGCTAGAGATCTACTAGCGGACAATGAGCAGTTCTTC.

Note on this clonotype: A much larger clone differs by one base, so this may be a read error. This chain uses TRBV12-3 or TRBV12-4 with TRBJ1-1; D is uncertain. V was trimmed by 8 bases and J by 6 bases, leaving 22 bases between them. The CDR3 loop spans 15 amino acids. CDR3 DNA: TGTGCCAGCTCCTACCCTACAGTGGATGAGGCTGAAGCTTTCTTT. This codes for CASSYPTVDEAEAFF.

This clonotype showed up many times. CDR3 nucleotides: TGTGCCAGCAGTTACGAGGATGGCCGGGGCTACGAGCAGTACTTC. Its protein product is CASSYEDGRGYEQYF. V and J are TRBV6-5 and TRBJ2-7; a weak D match, TRBD2 (5 bases). The germline gives CDR1 MNHEY, CDR2 SVGAGI. Trimming stripped 2 bases from V and 3 bases from J, with 14 bases between. The CDR3 runs to 15 residues.

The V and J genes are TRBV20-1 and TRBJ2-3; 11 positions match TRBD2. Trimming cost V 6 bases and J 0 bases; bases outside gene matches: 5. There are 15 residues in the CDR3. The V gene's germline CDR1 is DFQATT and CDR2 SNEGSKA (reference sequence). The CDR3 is CSARTSGLSTDTQYF. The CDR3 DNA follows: TGCAGTGCGCGGACTAGCGGGCTTAGCACAGATACGCAGTATTTT.

The chain's CDR3 is CASSPPGGAYEQYF. The CDR3 DNA reads TGTGCCAGCAGCCCCCCCGGCGGGGCCTACGAGCAGTACTTC. The gene calls are TRBV11-1 and TRBJ2-7; possibly TRBD2 for D (6 bases). Trimming took off 5 bases at V and 2 bases at J, with 13 bases between the two ends. CDR1 is SGHAT and CDR2 is FQDESV in the germline V gene (reference sequence). This CDR3 region has 14 residues.

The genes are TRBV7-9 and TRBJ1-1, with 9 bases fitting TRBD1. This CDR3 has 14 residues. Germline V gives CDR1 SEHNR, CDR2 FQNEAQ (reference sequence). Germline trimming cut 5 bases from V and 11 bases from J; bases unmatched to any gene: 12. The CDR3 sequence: CASSIDRQGVWAFF. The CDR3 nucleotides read TGTGCCAGCAGCATAGACCGACAGGGGGTGTGGGCTTTCTTT. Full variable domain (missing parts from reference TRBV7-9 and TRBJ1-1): DTGVSQNPRHKITKRGQNVTFRCDPISEHNRLYWYRQTLGQGPEFLTYFQNEAQLEKSRLLSDRFSAERPKGSFSTLEIQRTEQGDSAMYLCASSIDRQGVWAFFGQGTRLTVV.

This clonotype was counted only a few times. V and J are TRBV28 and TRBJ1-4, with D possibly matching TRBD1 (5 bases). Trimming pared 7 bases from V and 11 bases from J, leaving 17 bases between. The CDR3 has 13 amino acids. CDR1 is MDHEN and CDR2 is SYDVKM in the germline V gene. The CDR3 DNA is TGTGCCAGCAACGGTGGATGGGGGGGGAAACTGTTTTTT. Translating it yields CASNGGWGGKLFF. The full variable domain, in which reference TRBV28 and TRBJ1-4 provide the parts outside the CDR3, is DVKVTQSSRYLVKRTGEKVFLECVQDMDHENMFWYRQDPGLGLRLIYFSYDVKMKEKGDIPEGYSVSREKKERFSLILESASTNQTSMYLCASNGGWGGKLFFGSGTQLSVL.

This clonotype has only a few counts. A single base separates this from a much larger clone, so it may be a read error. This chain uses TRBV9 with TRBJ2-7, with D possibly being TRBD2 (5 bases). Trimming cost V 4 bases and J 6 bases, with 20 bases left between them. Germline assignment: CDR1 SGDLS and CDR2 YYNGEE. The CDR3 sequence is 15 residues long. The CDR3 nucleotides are TGTGCCAGCAGCCCCGCTAGTAGGATGGAGGTCGAGCAGTACTTC. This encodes CASSPASRMEVEQYF. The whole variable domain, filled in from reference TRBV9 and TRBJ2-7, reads DSGVTQTPKHLITATGQRVTLRCSPRSGDLSVYWYQQSLDQGLQFLIQYYNGEERAKGNILERFSAQQFPDLHSELNLSSLELGDSALYFCASSPASRMEVEQYFGPGTRLTVT.

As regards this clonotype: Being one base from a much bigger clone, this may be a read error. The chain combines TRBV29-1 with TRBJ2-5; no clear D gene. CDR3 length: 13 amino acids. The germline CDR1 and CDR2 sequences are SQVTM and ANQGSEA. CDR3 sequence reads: CSVLPDNQGTQYF. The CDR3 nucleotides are TGCAGCGTATTACCCGACAATCAAGGGACCCAGTACTTC.

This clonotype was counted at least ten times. The CDR3 coding sequence is TGTGCCACCAGTGATTTGTGGGGGGCCACCGGGGAGCTGTTTTTT. Its protein is CATSDLWGATGELFF. The rearrangement links TRBV24-1 to TRBJ2-2; either TRBD1 or TRBD2 may fit D (6 bases each). V lost 0 bases and J lost 4, with 8 bases in between. This CDR3 region has 15 residues. Germline V gene lookup returns CDR1 KGHDR and CDR2 SFDVKD.

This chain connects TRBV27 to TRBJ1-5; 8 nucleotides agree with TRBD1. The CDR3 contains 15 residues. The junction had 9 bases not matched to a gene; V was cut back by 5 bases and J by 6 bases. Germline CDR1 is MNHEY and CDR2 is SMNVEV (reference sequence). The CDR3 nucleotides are TGTGCCAGCAGTGTAGACAGGGGCATGATTCAGCCCCAGCATTTT. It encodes CASSVDRGMIQPQHF.

CDR3 sequence (DNA): TGTGCCAGCAGCCAAGTTCTTACTAGCGGGACCCCAGATACGCAGTATTTT. The encoded protein is CASSQVLTSGTPDTQYF. The V call is TRBV3-1, the J call TRBJ2-3; TRBD2 agrees at 10 bases. Unmatched junction bases numbered 8, after V lost 1 base and J lost 4 bases. The CDR3 runs 17 residues. Germline V gene lookup returns CDR1 LGHDT and CDR2 YNNKEL (reference sequence).

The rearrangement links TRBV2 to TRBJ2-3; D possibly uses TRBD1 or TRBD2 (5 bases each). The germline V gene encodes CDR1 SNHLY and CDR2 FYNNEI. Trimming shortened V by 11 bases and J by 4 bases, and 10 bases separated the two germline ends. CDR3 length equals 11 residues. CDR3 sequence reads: CAGDPADTQYF. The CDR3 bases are TGTGCCGGGGACCCGGCAGATACGCAGTATTTT.

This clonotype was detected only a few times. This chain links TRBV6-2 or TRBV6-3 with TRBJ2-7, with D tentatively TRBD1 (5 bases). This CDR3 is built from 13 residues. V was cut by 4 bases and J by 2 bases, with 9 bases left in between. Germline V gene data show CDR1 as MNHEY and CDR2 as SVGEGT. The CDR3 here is CASSWGETYEQYF. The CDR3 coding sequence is TGTGCCAGCAGTTGGGGCGAGACCTACGAGCAGTACTTC.

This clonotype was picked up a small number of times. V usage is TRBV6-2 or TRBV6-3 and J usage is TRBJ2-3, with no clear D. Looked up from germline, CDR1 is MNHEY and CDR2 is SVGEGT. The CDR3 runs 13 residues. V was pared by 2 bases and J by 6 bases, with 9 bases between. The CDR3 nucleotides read TGTGCCAGCAGTTACCTTTATGCGGATACGCAGTATTTT. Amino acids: CASSYLYADTQYF.

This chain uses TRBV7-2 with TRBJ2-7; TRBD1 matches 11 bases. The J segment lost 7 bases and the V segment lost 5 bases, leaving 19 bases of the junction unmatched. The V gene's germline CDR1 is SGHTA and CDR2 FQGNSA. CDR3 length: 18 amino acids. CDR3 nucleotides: TGTGCCAGCAGCCCCCGTTTGGCTGGGACAGGGGGATTTGAAGAGCAGTACTTC. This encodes CASSPRLAGTGGFEEQYF.

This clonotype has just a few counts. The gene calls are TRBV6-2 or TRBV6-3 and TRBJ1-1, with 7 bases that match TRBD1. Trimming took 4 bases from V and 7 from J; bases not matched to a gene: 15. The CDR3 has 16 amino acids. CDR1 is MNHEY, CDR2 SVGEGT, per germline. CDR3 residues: CASSSTDETGWDEAFF. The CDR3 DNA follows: TGTGCCAGCAGTTCAACGGATGAGACAGGGTGGGATGAAGCTTTCTTT.

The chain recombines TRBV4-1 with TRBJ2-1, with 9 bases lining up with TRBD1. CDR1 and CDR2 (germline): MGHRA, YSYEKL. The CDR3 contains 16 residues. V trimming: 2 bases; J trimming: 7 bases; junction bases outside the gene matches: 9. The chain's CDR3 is CASSQLQWDRENEQFF. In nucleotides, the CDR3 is TGCGCCAGCAGCCAACTCCAGTGGGACAGGGAAAATGAGCAGTTCTTC.

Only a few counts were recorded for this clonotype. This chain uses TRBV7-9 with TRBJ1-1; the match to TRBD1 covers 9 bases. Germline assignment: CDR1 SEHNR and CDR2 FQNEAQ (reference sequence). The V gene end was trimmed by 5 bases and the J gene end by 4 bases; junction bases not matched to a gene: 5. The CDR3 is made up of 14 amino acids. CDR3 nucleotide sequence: TGTGCCAGCAGCGGGGACAGGGTGCCCACTGAAGCTTTCTTT. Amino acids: CASSGDRVPTEAFF.

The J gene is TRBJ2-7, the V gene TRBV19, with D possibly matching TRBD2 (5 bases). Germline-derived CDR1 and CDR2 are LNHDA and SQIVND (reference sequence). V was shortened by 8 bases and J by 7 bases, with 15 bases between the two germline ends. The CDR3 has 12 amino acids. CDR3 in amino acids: CASERVAGEQYF. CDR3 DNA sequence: TGTGCCAGTGAACGGGTGGCGGGTGAGCAGTACTTC.

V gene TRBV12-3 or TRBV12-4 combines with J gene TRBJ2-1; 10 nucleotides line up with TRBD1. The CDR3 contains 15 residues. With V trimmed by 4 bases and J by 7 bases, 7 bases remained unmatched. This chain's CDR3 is CASSSGTGVWNEQFF. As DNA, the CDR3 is TGTGCCAGCAGTTCCGGGACAGGGGTATGGAATGAGCAGTTCTTC.